What follows is one T cell receptor beta chain and its context. Antigen unknown. Genomic DNA of each subset was evenly split across several immunoSEQ plates. Sorted-subset replicate PCRs used 200 to 250 ng DNA, some 33,000 T cell genomes. Sequencing was performed with immunoSEQ multiplex PCR; in TCRdb, only in-frame clones are kept and a portion is missing. The table includes 1.6 million or so clones, around 98.5% detected once. This sample was taken from a study of shared clonotypes between healthy human individuals. General study points: Non-shared clonotypes were found to have lower generation probabilities than the clonotypes that were shared by all four of the sorted-subset donors.

CDR3 length: 13 amino acids. Germline V gene lookup returns CDR1 MNHNY and CDR2 SVGAGI (reference sequence). V was clipped by 9 bases and J by 1 base, with 10 bases between them. This sequence joins TRBV6-6 and TRBJ1-5; D might be TRBD1 (6 bases). The source of this sequence is a man aged 30-40 years in good health. Sequenced sample: naive CD4+ T cells sorted from blood. The subset was: CD45RA+ positively selected. The DNA for the CDR3 is TGTGCCAGTCGGGGGGGCAGCAATCAGCCCCAGCATTTT. The encoded protein is CASRGGSNQPQHF.